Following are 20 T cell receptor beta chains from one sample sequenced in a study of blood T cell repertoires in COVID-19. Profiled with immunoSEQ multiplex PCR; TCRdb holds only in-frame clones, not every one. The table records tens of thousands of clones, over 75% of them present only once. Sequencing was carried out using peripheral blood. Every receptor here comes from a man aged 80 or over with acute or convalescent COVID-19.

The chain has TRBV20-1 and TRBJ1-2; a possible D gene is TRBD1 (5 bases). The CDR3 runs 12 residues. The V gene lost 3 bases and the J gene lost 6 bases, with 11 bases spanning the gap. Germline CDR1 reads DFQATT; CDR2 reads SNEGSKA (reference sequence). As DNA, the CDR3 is TGCAGTGCTAGTATAGGGGCGAATGGCTACACCTTC. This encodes CSASIGANGYTF.

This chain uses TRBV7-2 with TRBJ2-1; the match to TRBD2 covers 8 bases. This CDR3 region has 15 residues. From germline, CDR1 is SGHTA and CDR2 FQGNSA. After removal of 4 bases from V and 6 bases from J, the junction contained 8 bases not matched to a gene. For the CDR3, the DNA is TGTGCCAGCAGCTGGCGTGATAGCGGGACCAATGAGCAGTTCTTC. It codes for CASSWRDSGTNEQFF.

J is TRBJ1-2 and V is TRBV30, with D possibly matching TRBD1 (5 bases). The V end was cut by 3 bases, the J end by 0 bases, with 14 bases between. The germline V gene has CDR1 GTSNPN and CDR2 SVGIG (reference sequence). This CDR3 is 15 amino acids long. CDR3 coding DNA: TGTGCCTGGAGCCCCTACAGGTTGACTAACTATGGCTACACCTTC. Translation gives CAWSPYRLTNYGYTF.

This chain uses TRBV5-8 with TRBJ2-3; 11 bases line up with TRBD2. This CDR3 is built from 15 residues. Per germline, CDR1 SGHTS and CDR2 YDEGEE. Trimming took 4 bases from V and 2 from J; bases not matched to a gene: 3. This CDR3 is CASSLGLAVTDTQYF. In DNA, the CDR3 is TGTGCCAGCAGCCTGGGACTAGCGGTCACAGATACGCAGTATTTT.

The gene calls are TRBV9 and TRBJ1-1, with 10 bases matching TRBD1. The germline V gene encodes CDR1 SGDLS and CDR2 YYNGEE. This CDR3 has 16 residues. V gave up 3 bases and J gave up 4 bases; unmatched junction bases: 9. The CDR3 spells CASSANTGTGATEAFF. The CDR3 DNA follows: TGTGCCAGCAGCGCCAACACCGGGACAGGGGCCACTGAAGCTTTCTTT.

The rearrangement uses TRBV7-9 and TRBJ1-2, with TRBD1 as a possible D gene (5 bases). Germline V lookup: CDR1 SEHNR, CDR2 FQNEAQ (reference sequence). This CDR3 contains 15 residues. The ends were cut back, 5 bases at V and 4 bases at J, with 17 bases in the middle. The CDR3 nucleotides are TGTGCCAGCAGCCTAAACCCGGGGGTTCCCTATGGCTACACCTTC. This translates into CASSLNPGVPYGYTF.

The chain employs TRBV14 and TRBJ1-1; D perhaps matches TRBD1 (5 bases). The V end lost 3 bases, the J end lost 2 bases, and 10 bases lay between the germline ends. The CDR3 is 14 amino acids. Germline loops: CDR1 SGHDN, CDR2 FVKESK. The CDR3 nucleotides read TGTGCCAGCAGCCAGTTGACAGTAAACACTGAAGCTTTCTTT. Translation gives CASSQLTVNTEAFF.

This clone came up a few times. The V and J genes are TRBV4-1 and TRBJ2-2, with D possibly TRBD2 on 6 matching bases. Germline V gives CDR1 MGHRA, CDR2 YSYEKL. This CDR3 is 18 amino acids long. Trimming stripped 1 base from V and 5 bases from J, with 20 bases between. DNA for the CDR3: TGCGCCAGCAGCCAAGGAAAAAGCGCGGAGGGTGGAACCGGGGAGCTGTTTTTT. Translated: CASSQGKSAEGGTGELFF.

The CDR3 nucleotides read TGTGCCAGCAGTTCGGCTAGCGGGAGGGCCCCCCTCTCCTACGAGCAGTACTTC. Protein sequence: CASSSASGRAPLSYEQYF. This chain joins TRBV27 and TRBJ2-7; TRBD2 aligns across 12 bases. From germline, CDR1 is MNHEY and CDR2 SMNVEV (reference sequence). The CDR3 is 18 amino acids. Losses at the gene ends were 4 bases for V and 0 bases for J; bases not matched to a gene: 10.

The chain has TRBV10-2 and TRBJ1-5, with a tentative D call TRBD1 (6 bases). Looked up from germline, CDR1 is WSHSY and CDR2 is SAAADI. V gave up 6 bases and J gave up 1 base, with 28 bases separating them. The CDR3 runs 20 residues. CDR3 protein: CASRASRAGGAGVSNQPQHF. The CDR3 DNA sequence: TGCGCCAGCAGGGCGTCCAGGGCGGGGGGCGCGGGGGTAAGCAATCAGCCCCAGCATTTT.

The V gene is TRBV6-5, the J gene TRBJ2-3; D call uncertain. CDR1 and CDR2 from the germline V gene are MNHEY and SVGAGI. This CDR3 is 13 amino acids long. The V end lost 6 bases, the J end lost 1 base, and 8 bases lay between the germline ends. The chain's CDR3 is CASRYPGTDTQYF. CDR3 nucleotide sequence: TGTGCCAGCAGGTACCCGGGCACAGATACGCAGTATTTT.

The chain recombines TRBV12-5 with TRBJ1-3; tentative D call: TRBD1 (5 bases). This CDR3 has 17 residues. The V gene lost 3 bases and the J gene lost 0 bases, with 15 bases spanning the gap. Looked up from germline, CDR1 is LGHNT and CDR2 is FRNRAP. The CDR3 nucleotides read TGTGCTAGTGGTTTAGGGGTAGGATTAGGCTCTGGAAACACCATATATTTT. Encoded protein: CASGLGVGLGSGNTIYF.

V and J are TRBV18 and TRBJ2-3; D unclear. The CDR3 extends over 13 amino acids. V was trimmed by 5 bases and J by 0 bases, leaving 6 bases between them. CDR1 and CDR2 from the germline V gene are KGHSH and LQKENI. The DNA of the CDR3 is TGTGCCAGCTCATCCTCTAGCACAGATACGCAGTATTTT. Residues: CASSSSSTDTQYF.

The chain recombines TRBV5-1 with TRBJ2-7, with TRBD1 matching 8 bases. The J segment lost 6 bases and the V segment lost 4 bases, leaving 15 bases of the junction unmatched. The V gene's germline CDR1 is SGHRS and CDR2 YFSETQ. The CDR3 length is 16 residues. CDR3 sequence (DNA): TGCGCCAGCAGCCCTATACGGACAGGGCGCCTTAGCGAGCAGTACTTC. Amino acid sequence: CASSPIRTGRLSEQYF.

CDR3 protein: CAWGGTGVRRFTGELFF. As DNA, the CDR3 is TGTGCCTGGGGAGGGACAGGGGTCCGTCGGTTCACCGGGGAGCTGTTTTTT. This sequence joins TRBV30 and TRBJ2-2; 10 positions match TRBD1. The ends lost 5 bases at V and 4 bases at J; junction bases unmatched: 13. Germline V gives CDR1 GTSNPN, CDR2 SVGIG (reference sequence). The CDR3 is 17 amino acids.

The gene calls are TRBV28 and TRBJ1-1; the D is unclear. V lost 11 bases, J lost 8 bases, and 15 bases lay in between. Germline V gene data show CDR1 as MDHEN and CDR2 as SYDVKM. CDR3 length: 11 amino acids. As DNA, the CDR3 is TGTGCCTCCGCCGGAGGGCGGGAAGCTTTCTTT. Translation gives CASAGGREAFF. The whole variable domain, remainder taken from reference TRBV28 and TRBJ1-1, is DVKVTQSSRYLVKRTGEKVFLECVQDMDHENMFWYRQDPGLGLRLIYFSYDVKMKEKGDIPEGYSVSREKKERFSLILESASTNQTSMYLCASAGGREAFFGQGTRLTVV.

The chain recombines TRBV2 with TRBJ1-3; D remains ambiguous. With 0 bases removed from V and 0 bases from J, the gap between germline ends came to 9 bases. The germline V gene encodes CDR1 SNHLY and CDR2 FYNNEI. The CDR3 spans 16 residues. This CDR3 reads CASSEAGGSSGNTIYF. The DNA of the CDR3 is TGTGCCAGCAGTGAAGCCGGCGGGAGCTCTGGAAACACCATATATTTT.

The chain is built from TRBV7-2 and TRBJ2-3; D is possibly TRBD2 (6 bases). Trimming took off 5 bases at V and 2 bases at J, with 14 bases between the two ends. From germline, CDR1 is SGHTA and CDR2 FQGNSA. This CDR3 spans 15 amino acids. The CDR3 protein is CASSPGLVLTDTQYF. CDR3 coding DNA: TGTGCCAGCAGCCCGGGACTGGTTCTCACAGATACGCAGTATTTT.

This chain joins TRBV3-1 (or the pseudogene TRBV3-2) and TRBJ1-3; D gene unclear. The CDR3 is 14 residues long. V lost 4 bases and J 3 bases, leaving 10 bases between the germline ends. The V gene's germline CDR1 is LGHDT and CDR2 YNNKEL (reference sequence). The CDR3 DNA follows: TGTGCCAGCAGCCTAAGGGAGGTTGGAAACACCATATATTTT. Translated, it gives CASSLREVGNTIYF.

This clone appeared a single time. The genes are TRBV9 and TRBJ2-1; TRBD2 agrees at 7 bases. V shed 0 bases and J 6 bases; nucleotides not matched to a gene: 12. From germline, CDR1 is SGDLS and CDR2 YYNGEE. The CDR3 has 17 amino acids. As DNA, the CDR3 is TGTGCCAGCAGCGTAGCGCTTAATGGCGGGAGAGCCAATGAGCAGTTCTTC. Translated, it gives CASSVALNGGRANEQFF.